One and the same sample provided the 5 T cell receptor beta chains below, sequenced in a study of cytomegalovirus exposure and HLA in healthy donors. Profiling relied on immunoSEQ multiplex PCR, and the TCRdb table lists in-frame clones only, not all of them. The table records around 160,000 clones, around 90% of them present only once. The sequenced sample consisted of PBMCs. These TCRs come from a man in his late teens or twenties in good health and CMV-seronegative.

This clone has a handful of counts. The chain combines TRBV6-5 with TRBJ2-7; D remains unclear. The CDR3 totals 15 residues. Germline loops: CDR1 MNHEY, CDR2 SVGAGI. Trimming stripped 4 bases from V and 2 bases from J, with 15 bases between. The CDR3 nucleotides read TGTGCCAGCAGTTTAGTCCAGGCCTATCCCTACGAGCAGTACTTC. Translation: CASSLVQAYPYEQYF.

V usage is TRBV28 and J usage is TRBJ1-2, with no clear D. Germline V gene lookup returns CDR1 MDHEN and CDR2 SYDVKM. The CDR3 contains 10 residues. V lost 10 bases and J lost 7, with 10 bases in between. CDR3 residues: CATQRGGYTF. CDR3 nucleotides: TGTGCCACCCAGCGAGGTGGCTACACCTTC.

The chain combines TRBV27 with TRBJ1-4; tentatively, D is TRBD1 (5 bases). Per the germline V gene, CDR1 is MNHEY and CDR2 is SMNVEV (reference sequence). Trimming stripped 2 bases from V and 12 bases from J, with 16 bases between. This CDR3 spans 14 amino acids. The CDR3 DNA sequence: TGTGCCAGCAGTTTAGCGCGGGGGAAGGCCGAACTGTTTTTT. Amino acid sequence: CASSLARGKAELFF.

This chain connects TRBV5-1 to TRBJ2-3; 7 bases align to TRBD2. Germline V gene lookup returns CDR1 SGHRS and CDR2 YFSETQ. V was pared by 5 bases and J by 2 bases, with 14 bases of the junction left unmatched. CDR3 length: 17 residues. The CDR3 DNA is TGCGCCAGCAGAGGATGGGGCCTAGCGGAAGTCACAGATACGCAGTATTTT. Amino acids: CASRGWGLAEVTDTQYF. The variable domain in full, completed from reference TRBV5-1 and TRBJ2-3, reads KAGVTQTPRYLIKTRGQQVTLSCSPISGHRSVSWYQQTPGQGLQFLFEYFSETQRNKGNFPGRFSGRQFSNSRSEMNVSTLELGDSALYLCASRGWGLAEVTDTQYFGPGTRLTVL.

This rearrangement joins TRBV25-1 to TRBJ2-2; possible D gene TRBD1, 6 bases. Germline V gene data show CDR1 as MGHDK and CDR2 as SYGVNS. Trimming shortened V by 7 bases and J by 3 bases, and 12 bases separated the two germline ends. The CDR3 loop spans 14 amino acids. DNA of the CDR3: TGTGCCAGCACGGGATCAGGGGACACCGGGGAGCTGTTTTTT. Protein product: CASTGSGDTGELFF.